The 22 T cell receptor beta chains listed next were all sequenced from one sample in a study of T cells in localized non-small cell lung cancer. Profiled with immunoSEQ multiplex PCR; TCRdb holds only in-frame clones, not every one. The sample contains tens of thousands of clones, approximately 90% of which appear only once. This specimen was peripheral blood, taken before any cancer treatment. The receptor set was obtained from a man aged 40 to 70 with stage I squamous cell lung carcinoma.

The genes are TRBV6-1 and TRBJ1-5; 10 bases are a match to TRBD1. The CDR3 covers 16 residues. In germline, CDR1 is MNHNS, CDR2 SASEGT. Trimming at V came to 2 bases and at J to 7 bases, leaving 8 bases not matched to a gene. In nucleotides, the CDR3 is TGTGCCAGCAGTGAATTGGGACAGGGGAAGCGACAGCCCCAGCATTTT. Its protein is CASSELGQGKRQPQHF.

This chain joins TRBV9 and TRBJ1-2, with TRBD1 matching 10 bases. CDR3 size: 18 residues. The junction had 14 bases not matched to a gene; V was cut back by 3 bases and J by 3 bases. Germline V gene data show CDR1 as SGDLS and CDR2 as YYNGEE. CDR3 sequence (DNA): TGTGCCAGCAGCGCACCTCCGGGACAGGGGACCCGCTACTATGGCTACACCTTC. Its translation is CASSAPPGQGTRYYGYTF.

This chain connects TRBV7-2 to TRBJ1-6; 7 nucleotides line up with TRBD1. V was pared by 1 base and J by 8 bases, with 2 bases of the junction left unmatched. Germline CDR1 reads SGHTA; CDR2 reads FQGNSA. The CDR3 runs 14 residues. CDR3 coding DNA: TGTGCCAGCAGCTTAGGGGACAGCTATTCACCCCTCCACTTT. This sequence encodes CASSLGDSYSPLHF.

A word on this clone: Other DNA sequences in this specimen translate into the identical CDR3. J is TRBJ1-1 and V is TRBV6-5, with 7 bases matching TRBD1. The CDR3 has 15 residues. V gave up 0 bases and J gave up 1 base; unmatched junction bases: 2. Germline CDR1 MNHEY, CDR2 SVGAGI. DNA of the CDR3: TGTGCCAGCAGTTACTCGGGACAGAGGAACACTGAAGCTTTCTTT. Protein sequence: CASSYSGQRNTEAFF.

The rearrangement uses TRBV4-2 and TRBJ1-1; D is possibly TRBD1 (6 bases). With 4 bases removed from V and 3 bases from J, the gap between germline ends came to 12 bases. CDR3 length equals 14 residues. Germline CDR1 reads LGHNA; CDR2 reads YNFKEQ. The CDR3 loop is CASSRQGLDTEAFF. The CDR3, as DNA: TGTGCCAGCAGCCGCCAGGGGTTGGACACTGAAGCTTTCTTT.

The chain is built from TRBV11-2 and TRBJ2-3; 10 bases map to TRBD2. Losses at the gene ends were 2 bases for V and 3 bases for J; bases not matched to a gene: 5. CDR1 is SGHAT and CDR2 is FQNNGV in the germline V gene. The CDR3 is 16 residues long. The CDR3 sequence is CASSLRLAGATDTQYF. For the CDR3, the DNA is TGTGCCAGCAGCTTAAGGCTAGCGGGGGCGACAGATACGCAGTATTTT.

The V call is TRBV18, the J call TRBJ1-2; D perhaps matches TRBD1 (6 bases). This CDR3 is built from 15 residues. With 6 bases removed from V and 2 bases from J, the gap between germline ends came to 16 bases. The germline CDR1 and CDR2 sequences are KGHSH and LQKENI. Here the CDR3 DNA reads TGTGCCAGCTCCCGTGGGGGCAATTGGAACTATGGCTACACCTTC. Translation gives CASSRGGNWNYGYTF.

The chain combines TRBV5-4 with TRBJ1-3, with TRBD1 identical over 12 bases. V lost 4 bases, J lost 3 bases, and 5 bases stayed unmatched. The germline V gene encodes CDR1 SGHNT and CDR2 YYREEE (reference sequence). The CDR3 consists of 16 residues. Here the CDR3 DNA reads TGTGCCAGCAGCCTGGGACAGGGGGCGCGTGGAAACACCATATATTTT. Protein product: CASSLGQGARGNTIYF.

V gene TRBV28 combines with J gene TRBJ1-4; no definite D call. V was cut by 3 bases and J by 8 bases, with 13 bases left in between. The CDR3 is 14 residues long. Germline CDR1 and CDR2: MDHEN and SYDVKM. The CDR3 sequence: CASSFNSGGEKLFF. In nucleotides, the CDR3 is TGTGCCAGCAGTTTTAATTCAGGCGGGGAAAAACTGTTTTTT.

The genes are TRBV11-2 and TRBJ2-3; 10 bases are shared with TRBD2. CDR1 and CDR2 (germline): SGHAT, FQNNGV. The CDR3 spans 16 residues. The trim removed 3 bases at V and 9 bases at J, leaving 12 bases unmatched. DNA of the CDR3: TGTGCCAGCAGCTTCGGATTAGCGGGGGGCCATGCCACGCAGTATTTT. Amino acid sequence: CASSFGLAGGHATQYF.

The chain couples TRBV5-6 to TRBJ1-6; TRBD1 matches 7 bases. V lost 1 base, J lost 8 bases, and 12 bases stayed unmatched. Germline V CDR1 and CDR2: SGHDT, YYEEEE. CDR3 length: 17 residues. The CDR3 spells CASSLLWGQKKDSPLHF. In nucleotides, the CDR3 is TGTGCCAGCAGCTTGCTATGGGGACAGAAAAAGGATTCACCCCTCCACTTT.

The chain uses TRBV27 and TRBJ1-5, with D unclear. The V end lost 2 bases, the J end lost 4 bases, and 9 bases lay between the germline ends. Germline CDR1 reads MNHEY; CDR2 reads SMNVEV (reference sequence). There are 14 residues in the CDR3. The CDR3 loop reads CASSLIGGNQPQHF. In DNA form, the CDR3 reads TGTGCCAGCAGTTTAATCGGAGGGAATCAGCCCCAGCATTTT.

This clone occurred once. Written as DNA, the CDR3 is TGTGCCAGTAGTATAAGGTTTACGGGCCCTAAGAACACTGAAGCTTTCTTT. Protein: CASSIRFTGPKNTEAFF. V and J are TRBV19 and TRBJ1-1, with D uncertain. This CDR3 has 17 amino acids. Germline lookup yields CDR1 LNHDA and CDR2 SQIVND (reference sequence). Trimming stripped 2 bases from V and 1 base from J, with 17 bases between. The whole variable domain, filled in from reference TRBV19 and TRBJ1-1, reads DGGITQSPKYLFRKEGQNVTLSCEQNLNHDAMYWYRQDPGQGLRLIYYSQIVNDFQKGDIAEGYSVSREKKESFPLTVTSAQKNPTAFYLCASSIRFTGPKNTEAFFGQGTRLTVV.

The chain joins TRBV6-5 to TRBJ1-6, with a possible D match to TRBD1 (5 bases). The CDR3 spans 16 residues. Trimming stripped 1 base from V and 7 bases from J, with 14 bases between. Germline CDR1 reads MNHEY; CDR2 reads SVGAGI. In nucleotides, the CDR3 is TGTGCCAGCAGTTACTGGGGCCGGACTGAAAATTCACCCCTCCACTTT. Encoded protein: CASSYWGRTENSPLHF.

This clone was detected once. V usage is TRBV9 and J usage is TRBJ1-2; 8 nucleotides agree with TRBD1. Germline CDR1 is SGDLS and CDR2 is YYNGEE. The CDR3 runs 17 residues. V lost 6 bases to trimming and J lost 1 base; unmatched junction nucleotides: 14. Here the CDR3 DNA reads TGTGCCAGCACCCCTGGGCAGGGGGCTCTACTTAACTATGGCTACACCTTC. Residues: CASTPGQGALLNYGYTF.

The gene calls are TRBV28 and TRBJ2-1; 7 bases are shared with TRBD1. The CDR3 loop spans 15 amino acids. Germline loops: CDR1 MDHEN, CDR2 SYDVKM. Trimming at V came to 3 bases and at J to 3 bases, leaving 5 bases not matched to a gene. CDR3: CASSLDDRVYNEQFF. DNA for the CDR3: TGTGCCAGCAGTTTGGACGACAGGGTCTACAATGAGCAGTTCTTC.

The chain has TRBV5-1 and TRBJ2-7; 7 bases are shared with TRBD1. The J segment lost 4 bases and the V segment lost 4 bases, leaving 8 bases of the junction unmatched. Germline V gene sequence: CDR1 SGHRS, CDR2 YFSETQ. CDR3 length: 14 residues. CDR3 sequence reads: CASSPGQASYEQYF. The CDR3 DNA is TGCGCCAGCAGCCCAGGACAGGCCTCTTACGAGCAGTACTTC.

The rearrangement uses TRBV7-2 and TRBJ2-3; 8 bases map to TRBD2. The CDR3 length is 17 residues. Looked up from germline, CDR1 is SGHTA and CDR2 is FQGNSA. The trim removed 1 base at V and 0 bases at J, leaving 6 bases unmatched. CDR3 protein: CASSLVAGGGSTDTQYF. The CDR3, as DNA: TGTGCCAGCAGCTTAGTGGCGGGCGGGGGGAGCACAGATACGCAGTATTTT.

This clone was observed a handful of times. The chain couples TRBV7-2 to TRBJ1-1; 7 nucleotides agree with TRBD1. This CDR3 has 16 residues. With V trimmed by 1 base and J by 4 bases, 9 bases remained unmatched. The germline V gene encodes CDR1 SGHTA and CDR2 FQGNSA. In nucleotides, the CDR3 is TGTGCCAGCAGCTTAGTGTCGACAGGGTTGGGCACTGAAGCTTTCTTT. Encoded protein: CASSLVSTGLGTEAFF.

The sample holds a few counts of this clone. V and J are TRBV5-6 and TRBJ1-2; D ambiguous. This CDR3 spans 14 amino acids. The germline V gene has CDR1 SGHDT and CDR2 YYEEEE. V shed 2 bases and J shed 4 bases, with 12 bases lying between them. CDR3 DNA sequence: TGTGCCAGCAGCTTCAAGGGAGAAGGCTATGGCTACACCTTC. It specifies CASSFKGEGYGYTF.

This chain joins TRBV15 and TRBJ1-1; 8 bases match TRBD1. The V gene end was trimmed by 4 bases and the J gene end by 11 bases; junction bases not matched to a gene: 9. Germline assignment: CDR1 LNHNV and CDR2 YYDKDF (reference sequence). The CDR3 is made up of 13 amino acids. CDR3 in DNA: TGTGCCACCAGCATTGGACAGGGTGTGTGGGCTTTCTTT. It is translated as CATSIGQGVWAFF.

This rearrangement joins TRBV7-2 to TRBJ2-3; D is tentatively TRBD1 or TRBD2 (5 bases each). The CDR3 is 13 amino acids. V shed 5 bases and J shed 2 bases, with 8 bases lying between them. Germline CDR1 and CDR2: SGHTA and FQGNSA. The CDR3 nucleotides read TGTGCCAGCAGCCGGGGCCTCACAGATACGCAGTATTTT. It translates to CASSRGLTDTQYF.